The 27 T cell receptor beta chains below were found in one sample sequenced in a study of early T cells in non-severe SARS-CoV-2 infection. Via MiXCR, TCRdb re-called the 5' RACE reads, giving one row per CDR3 protein. The sample consists of 100,000 to 150,000 distinct CDR3 sequences, under 15% of them appearing once. The sample was whole blood. Source of these receptors: an adult who was a healthcare worker with PCR-confirmed SARS-CoV-2 infection or an uninfected control (not recorded which).

Only a few counts were recorded for this clonotype. The V call is TRBV20-1, the J call TRBJ1-2; D is unresolved. V was trimmed by 2 bases and J by 1 base, leaving 8 bases between them. The CDR3 length is 13 residues. The germline CDR1 and CDR2 sequences are DFQATT and SNEGSKA (reference sequence). Here the CDR3 reads CSARRAVNYGYTF. DNA for the CDR3: TGCAGTGCTAGAAGGGCGGTTAACTATGGCTACACCTTC.

This clonotype was detected ten times or more. The chain joins TRBV29-1 to TRBJ1-2, with no clear D. Germline assignment: CDR1 SQVTM and CDR2 ANQGSEA. The V end lost 6 bases, the J end lost 3 bases, and 17 bases lay between the germline ends. This CDR3 is 14 amino acids long. The CDR3 bases are TGCAGCGTCGAGAGGGAAACTAGAGACTATGGCTACACCTTC. Encoded protein: CSVERETRDYGYTF.

This clonotype was seen at least ten times. The chain carries TRBV12-3 or TRBV12-4 and TRBJ1-2, with 10 bases aligning to TRBD1. The CDR3 has 14 residues. The ends lost 6 bases at V and 7 bases at J; junction bases unmatched: 8. The CDR3 region is CASSPTGGRAGYTF. CDR3 DNA: TGTGCCAGCAGCCCGACAGGGGGCCGGGCTGGCTACACCTTC.

The chain combines TRBV7-6 with TRBJ2-2; no definite D call. Trimming shortened V by 2 bases and J by 0 bases, and 10 bases separated the two germline ends. Germline-derived CDR1 and CDR2 are SGHVS and FNYEAQ. The CDR3 has 16 residues. The CDR3 DNA sequence: TGTGCCAGCAGCTTAAACGGCGGTCCGAACACCGGGGAGCTGTTTTTT. Amino acid sequence: CASSLNGGPNTGELFF.

The chain couples TRBV5-1 to TRBJ2-2; 8 bases map to TRBD1. The CDR3 runs to 15 residues. CDR1 and CDR2 (germline): SGHRS, YFSETQ. The ends lost 4 bases at V and 6 bases at J; junction bases unmatched: 8. The CDR3 nucleotides are TGCGCCAGCAGCAACCGGACAGGGTATCCCGGGGAGCTGTTTTTT. It encodes CASSNRTGYPGELFF.

This clonotype was recorded at least ten times. CDR3 sequence reads: CASSLDGLSYGYTF. The CDR3 bases are TGTGCCAGCAGCCTCGACGGATTGTCTTATGGCTACACCTTC. The chain carries TRBV7-2 and TRBJ1-2, with unresolved D. The CDR3 has 14 amino acids. In germline, CDR1 is SGHTA, CDR2 FQGNSA. Trimming removed 5 bases at V and 5 bases at J, with 15 bases between.

This clonotype was seen a handful of times. The rearrangement links TRBV9 to TRBJ2-3; D is undetermined. The CDR3 is made up of 14 amino acids. Germline CDR1 SGDLS, CDR2 YYNGEE. Trimming took off 7 bases at V and 1 base at J, with 13 bases between the two ends. The CDR3: CASRPSGGTDTQYF. The CDR3 DNA is TGTGCCAGCCGCCCCAGTGGGGGCACAGATACGCAGTATTTT. Drawing the rest from reference TRBV9 and TRBJ2-3, the complete variable domain is DSGVTQTPKHLITATGQRVTLRCSPRSGDLSVYWYQQSLDQGLQFLIQYYNGEERAKGNILERFSAQQFPDLHSELNLSSLELGDSALYFCASRPSGGTDTQYFGPGTRLTVL.

This sequence joins TRBV20-1 and TRBJ1-2, with 9 bases aligning to TRBD1. Unmatched junction bases numbered 17, after V lost 7 bases and J lost 8 bases. Germline lookup yields CDR1 DFQATT and CDR2 SNEGSKA (reference sequence). CDR3 length equals 15 residues. The CDR3 sequence is CSDEGTGLSVGGYTF. For the CDR3, the DNA is TGCAGTGATGAAGGGACAGGGCTGTCCGTTGGGGGCTACACCTTC.

This chain connects TRBV18 to TRBJ2-3; 9 bases fit TRBD1. This CDR3 has 15 residues. V lost 5 bases, J lost 4 bases, and 7 bases stayed unmatched. Germline V gene lookup returns CDR1 KGHSH and CDR2 LQKENI. This CDR3 reads CASSTTGGEADTQYF. The CDR3 DNA reads TGTGCCAGCTCAACCACAGGGGGCGAGGCAGATACGCAGTATTTT. Using reference TRBV18 and TRBJ2-3 for the parts outside the CDR3, the full variable domain is NAGVMQNPRHLVRRRGQEARLRCSPMKGHSHVYWYRQLPEEGLKFMVYLQKENIIDESGMPKERFSAEFPKEGPSILRIQQVVRGDSAAYFCASSTTGGEADTQYFGPGTRLTVL.

This clonotype was seen a few times. This chain links TRBV15 with TRBJ1-3, with D perhaps TRBD1 (6 bases). Trimming removed 3 bases from V and 1 base from J, with 7 bases in between. The CDR3 is made up of 14 amino acids. CDR1 and CDR2 (germline): LNHNV, YYDKDF (reference sequence). The CDR3 loop reads CATSRGTSGNTIYF. CDR3 in DNA: TGTGCCACCAGCAGGGGGACATCTGGAAACACCATATATTTT.

The chain carries TRBV7-2 and TRBJ1-6, with D unclear. The CDR3 extends over 13 amino acids. In germline, CDR1 is SGHTA, CDR2 FQGNSA. Deletions cut 3 bases from V and 18 bases from J, with 18 bases between. The CDR3 DNA reads as TGTGCCAGCAGCTTCTACAGAGCCCCACACCCCCACTTT. This gives the protein CASSFYRAPHPHF.

Only a few counts were recorded for this clonotype. J is TRBJ1-5 and V is TRBV5-8, with 7 positions matching TRBD1. This CDR3 comprises 13 residues. Germline CDR1 reads SGHTS; CDR2 reads YDEGEE. The junction had 8 bases not matched to a gene; V was cut back by 4 bases and J by 10 bases. The CDR3 loop is CASSQGVSGPQHF. DNA for the CDR3: TGTGCCAGCAGCCAGGGGGTGAGCGGACCCCAGCATTTT.

This clonotype was counted a single time. The chain couples TRBV20-1 to TRBJ2-4; the D call may be TRBD1 or TRBD2 (5 bases each). The CDR3 contains 13 residues. CDR1 DFQATT and CDR2 SNEGSKA come from the germline V gene (reference sequence). The V end was cut by 4 bases, the J end by 7 bases, with 14 bases between. CDR3 sequence (DNA): TGCAGTGCTATCCCAGGGAGAGGCAACATTCAGTACTTC. Its protein is CSAIPGRGNIQYF.

Turning to this clonotype: This clone may be a read error of a much larger clone one base away. The chain has TRBV10-2 and TRBJ2-3; weak D call: TRBD2 (7 bases). Germline lookup yields CDR1 WSHSY and CDR2 SAAADI. The CDR3 sequence is 13 residues long. V lost 7 bases to trimming and J lost 4 bases, with 12 bases between them. CDR3 amino acids: CASIDGGPDTQYF. CDR3 DNA sequence: TGCGCCAGCATTGACGGGGGGCCAGATACGCAGTATTTT.

This clonotype was recorded a few times. The rearrangement links TRBV12-3 or TRBV12-4 to TRBJ2-5, with 8 bases fitting TRBD2. Losses at the gene ends were 5 bases for V and 5 bases for J; bases not matched to a gene: 10. There are 15 residues in the CDR3. CDR3 coding DNA: TGTGCCAGCAGTCCGGGGACTAGTCGCTGGGAGACCCAGTACTTC. Translating gives CASSPGTSRWETQYF.

In its sample, this clonotype was seen many times. J is TRBJ2-5 and V is TRBV29-1; D perhaps matches TRBD2 (5 bases). Trimming removed 8 bases at V and 5 bases at J, with 12 bases between. The CDR3 length is 11 residues. The germline V gene encodes CDR1 SQVTM and CDR2 ANQGSEA. CDR3: CSFAGYETQYF. CDR3 nucleotide sequence: TGCAGCTTTGCGGGTTATGAGACCCAGTACTTC.

There are a few counts of this clonotype. The chain employs TRBV12-3 or TRBV12-4 and TRBJ1-1; a possible D gene is TRBD1 (5 bases). V dropped 6 bases and J dropped 3 bases, with 8 bases sitting between them. The CDR3 has 12 residues. The CDR3 nucleotides read TGTGCCAGCAGAGTGGGGCACACTGAAGCTTTCTTT. It yields the protein CASRVGHTEAFF.

The rearrangement joins TRBV29-1 to TRBJ2-5, with a weak D call TRBD1 (6 bases). The V end lost 5 bases, the J end lost 7 bases, and 11 bases lay between the germline ends. This CDR3 has 11 amino acids. In germline, CDR1 is SQVTM, CDR2 ANQGSEA. The CDR3 DNA reads TGCAGCGTTAACAGGGACCGGACCCAGTACTTC. As protein: CSVNRDRTQYF. The full variable domain, with the rest looked up from reference TRBV29-1 and TRBJ2-5, is SAVISQKPSRDICQRGTSLTIQCQVDSQVTMMFWYRQQPGQSLTLIATANQGSEATYESGFVIDKFPISRPNLTFSTLTVSNMSPEDSSIYLCSVNRDRTQYFGPGTRLLVL.

This chain links TRBV7-8 with TRBJ1-1; D uncertain. The CDR3 spans 12 residues. The ends were cut back, 3 bases at V and 10 bases at J, with 12 bases in the middle. Germline V gene sequence: CDR1 SGHVS, CDR2 FQNEAQ. DNA of the CDR3: TGTGCCAGCAGCTTGCTTGAGAAATCAGCTTTCTTT. Its translation: CASSLLEKSAFF.

CDR3 sequence reads: CASSFRGNSPLHF. Here the CDR3 DNA reads TGCGCCAGCAGCTTCCGGGGTAATTCACCCCTCCACTTT. V usage is TRBV5-1 and J usage is TRBJ1-6; no reliable D call. This CDR3 is built from 13 residues. Germline V gives CDR1 SGHRS, CDR2 YFSETQ. V was pared by 2 bases and J by 6 bases, with 6 bases between.

The genes are TRBV6-5 and TRBJ1-4; unclear D gene. Germline V gene sequence: CDR1 MNHEY, CDR2 SVGAGI. Trimming cost V 4 bases and J 8 bases, with 11 bases left between them. This CDR3 is 13 amino acids long. This CDR3 is CASSFSPPEKLFF. The CDR3 DNA is TGTGCCAGCAGTTTCTCCCCGCCCGAAAAACTGTTTTTT.

This chain connects TRBV3-1 to TRBJ2-1, with D uncertain. From germline, CDR1 is LGHDT and CDR2 YNNKEL (reference sequence). The V gene lost 0 bases and the J gene lost 4 bases, with 10 bases spanning the gap. The CDR3 loop spans 15 amino acids. CDR3 loop: CASSQELTDYNEQFF. For the CDR3, the DNA is TGTGCCAGCAGCCAAGAACTCACAGATTACAATGAGCAGTTCTTC.

J is TRBJ2-1 and V is TRBV6-1, with D uncertain. The CDR3 is made up of 12 amino acids. Germline V gene lookup returns CDR1 MNHNS and CDR2 SASEGT. The V end was cut by 7 bases, the J end by 8 bases, with 12 bases between. CDR3 sequence (DNA): TGTGCCAGCAACAATCGCCTGGATGAGCAGTTCTTC. Encoded protein: CASNNRLDEQFF.

The rearrangement joins TRBV29-1 to TRBJ1-2; possibly TRBD1 for D (5 bases). Germline CDR1 reads SQVTM; CDR2 reads ANQGSEA. V was trimmed by 8 bases and J by 11 bases, leaving 9 bases between them. The CDR3 sequence is 8 residues long. For the CDR3, the DNA is TGCAGCACCGGGACTTACACCTTC. The encoded protein is CSTGTYTF.

This clonotype turned up a few times. The chain links TRBV7-6 to TRBJ1-1; D is uncertain. Germline V gives CDR1 SGHVS, CDR2 FNYEAQ. This CDR3 spans 15 amino acids. Deletions cut 5 bases from V and 4 bases from J, with 17 bases between. As DNA, the CDR3 is TGTGCCAGCAGCCCCAGTCTTGGGCGGAGCACTGAAGCTTTCTTT. Translation: CASSPSLGRSTEAFF.

This clonotype was observed a handful of times. The chain uses TRBV29-1 and TRBJ2-7; no clear D gene. The CDR3 is 11 residues long. Trimming pared 5 bases from V and 5 bases from J, leaving 10 bases between. The germline V gene has CDR1 SQVTM and CDR2 ANQGSEA. The CDR3 coding sequence is TGCAGCGTTTCTGGGCCGCACGAGCAGTACTTC. Amino acids: CSVSGPHEQYF.

This clonotype was observed a few times. V is TRBV30 and J is TRBJ2-1; D unclear. The V gene lost 4 bases and the J gene lost 6 bases, with 10 bases spanning the gap. Germline CDR1 and CDR2: GTSNPN and SVGIG (reference sequence). The CDR3 extends over 12 amino acids. DNA of the CDR3: TGTGCCTGGAAAGGTTTGGTCAATGAGCAGTTCTTC. Its protein is CAWKGLVNEQFF.